This T cell receptor beta chain derives from a study of cytomegalovirus exposure and HLA in healthy donors. Overall study findings and caveats: CMV serostatus stood as the only immune exposure information on hand. Sequencing probably produced one cluster of sequence variants that were highly shared.

A word on this clone: Its cognate antigen is unknown.

Germline V lookup: CDR1 SGHVS, CDR2 FQNEAQ. V shed 4 bases and J 1 base; nucleotides not matched to a gene: 11. This CDR3 is built from 17 residues. It was with 60 Vbeta and 13 Jbeta primers that the PCR ran. TCRdb's copy holds only in-frame clones and misses some; the assay was immunoSEQ multiplex PCR. The profile shows hundreds of thousands of clones, 60% to 80% of them singletons. Sequenced sample: PBMCs. This clonotype originated in a male donor in good health and CMV-seronegative. The chain is built from TRBV7-8 and TRBJ2-3; 7 bases fit TRBD1. For the CDR3, the DNA is TGTGCCAGCAGCTCGAGTACCGGGACAGCGCGCACAGATACGCAGTATTTT. This sequence encodes CASSSSTGTARTDTQYF.